This TCR beta chain was sequenced during a study of T cells after posttransplantation cyclophosphamide. Cells defined as naive were viable CD3+CD4+ or CD3+CD8+ and CCR7+CD45RA+CD45RO-CD95-CD27+CD28+. The related graft donor's blood sample was taken on the day of bone marrow donation. Using immunoSEQ multiplex PCR, the repertoire was profiled, and TCRdb retains in-frame clones only, with some absent. The repertoire holds some 20,000 clones, 95% to 98% seen once, with around 0.17% in the top ten. Note on this clone: Its antigen is undetermined.

Study-wide findings and caveats: Tissue-infiltrating T cells from skin or gut overlapped little with blood T cells.

V lost 5 bases, J lost 4 bases, and 16 bases lay in between. The CDR3 length is 15 residues. Germline values: CDR1 MNHEY, CDR2 SVGAGI. The sequenced sample consisted of naive CD4+ T cells sorted from PBMCs. The chain uses TRBV6-5 and TRBJ2-3; D perhaps matches TRBD2 (6 bases). The TCR was taken from a middle-aged man in good health, CMV-negative, and a related stem cell transplant donor. This chain's CDR3 is CASSKSPRGADTQYF. The CDR3 bases are TGTGCCAGCAGTAAATCGCCGCGGGGAGCAGATACGCAGTATTTT.